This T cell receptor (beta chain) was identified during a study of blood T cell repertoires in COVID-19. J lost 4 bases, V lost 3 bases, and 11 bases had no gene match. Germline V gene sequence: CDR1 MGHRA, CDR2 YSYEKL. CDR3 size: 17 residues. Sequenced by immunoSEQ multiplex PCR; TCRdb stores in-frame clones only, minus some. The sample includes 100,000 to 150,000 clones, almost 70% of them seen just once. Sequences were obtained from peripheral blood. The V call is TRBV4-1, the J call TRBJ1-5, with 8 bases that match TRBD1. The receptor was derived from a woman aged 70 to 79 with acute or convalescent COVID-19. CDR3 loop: CASSHQDLTGVNQPQHF. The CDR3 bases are TGCGCCAGCAGCCATCAAGACTTGACAGGGGTGAATCAGCCCCAGCATTTT.